This T cell receptor (beta chain) was identified in a study of CD8 T cells in ankylosing spondylitis. CDR3 length: 17 residues. Trimming cost V 3 bases and J 2 bases; bases outside gene matches: 11. CDR1 is DFQATT and CDR2 is SNEGSKA in the germline V gene (reference sequence). This clonotype came up many times. Its specificity is unknown. For TCR beta, libraries came from quantitative 5'-RACE with molecular barcodes. TCRdb analysed the 5' RACE reads with MiXCR anew, one entry per CDR3 protein. The table lists about 510,000 distinct CDR3 sequences, 5.3% of them singletons, with under 4.5% in the top ten. Study-wide points: Typical of ankylosing spondylitis blood, it appeared, was a TCR beta motif of eight highly homologous variants. A number of the motif variants had already been described in reactive arthritis synovial fluid and blood.

Input material: blood, either unsorted or a sorted T cell fraction (not recorded which). This sequence joins TRBV20-1 and TRBJ2-3; 10 bases align to TRBD2. This TCR came from a male donor with ankylosing spondylitis. The CDR3 DNA sequence: TGCAGTGCTAGCCCCCTAGCGGGAGAAGGGGCCACAGATACGCAGTATTTT. Protein product: CSASPLAGEGATDTQYF.